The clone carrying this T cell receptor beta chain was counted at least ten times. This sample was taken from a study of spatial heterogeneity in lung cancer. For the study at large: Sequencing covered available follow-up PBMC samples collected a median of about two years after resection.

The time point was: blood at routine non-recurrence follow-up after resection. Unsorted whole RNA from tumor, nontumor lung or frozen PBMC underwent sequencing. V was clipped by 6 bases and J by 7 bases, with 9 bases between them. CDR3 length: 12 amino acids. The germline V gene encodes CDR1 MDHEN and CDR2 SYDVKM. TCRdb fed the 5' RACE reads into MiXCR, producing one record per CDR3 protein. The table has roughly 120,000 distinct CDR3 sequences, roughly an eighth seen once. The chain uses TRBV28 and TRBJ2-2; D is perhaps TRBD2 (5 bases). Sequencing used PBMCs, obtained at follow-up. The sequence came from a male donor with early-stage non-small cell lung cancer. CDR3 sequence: CASSPEDGELFF. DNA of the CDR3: TGTGCCAGCAGCCCGGAGGACGGGGAGCTGTTTTTT. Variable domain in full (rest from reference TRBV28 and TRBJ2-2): DVKVTQSSRYLVKRTGEKVFLECVQDMDHENMFWYRQDPGLGLRLIYFSYDVKMKEKGDIPEGYSVSREKKERFSLILESASTNQTSMYLCASSPEDGELFFGEGSRLTVL.